These 25 T cell receptor beta chains came from one sample sequenced in a study of OX40 agonist ivuxolimab in advanced cancers. Sequencing used immunoSEQ multiplex PCR; TCRdb keeps in-frame clones, though not all of them. This sample has around 150,000 clones, with 93% found just once. This specimen was CD4+ or CD8+ T cells sorted from blood, taken in a trial of the OX40 agonist ivuxolimab. The receptors come from an adult with an advanced solid tumor such as melanoma, head and neck, liver or kidney cancer.

This sequence joins TRBV7-9 and TRBJ1-4, with TRBD1 as a possible D gene (5 bases). Germline loops: CDR1 SEHNR, CDR2 FQNEAQ (reference sequence). Trimming shortened V by 5 bases and J by 8 bases, and 18 bases separated the two germline ends. The CDR3 covers 15 residues. As DNA, the CDR3 is TGTGCCAGCAGCGAAGGGTTGGGGGTTAGCGAAAAACTGTTTTTT. The encoded protein is CASSEGLGVSEKLFF.

The V and J genes are TRBV18 and TRBJ1-2; TRBD1 matches 7 bases. Germline lookup yields CDR1 KGHSH and CDR2 LQKENI. This CDR3 has 13 amino acids. V lost 6 bases to trimming and J lost 3 bases; unmatched junction nucleotides: 4. CDR3 sequence reads: CASSIQGYYGYTF. The CDR3, as DNA: TGTGCCAGCTCCATACAGGGGTACTATGGCTACACCTTC.

The V and J genes are TRBV6-1 and TRBJ2-5, with 13 bases aligning to TRBD2. Germline CDR1 reads MNHNS; CDR2 reads SASEGT. This CDR3 has 15 residues. Trimming at V came to 4 bases and at J to 4 bases, leaving 3 bases not matched to a gene. CDR3 nucleotide sequence: TGTGCCAGCAGTGGCGGGACTAGCGGGATAGAGACCCAGTACTTC. This translates into CASSGGTSGIETQYF.

CDR3 sequence reads: CASSSNSGSWETQYF. CDR3 nucleotides: TGTGCCAGCAGCTCAAATAGCGGGAGTTGGGAGACCCAGTACTTC. The chain couples TRBV7-2 to TRBJ2-5; 9 nucleotides align to TRBD2. Germline V gene data show CDR1 as SGHTA and CDR2 as FQGNSA. V shed 4 bases, J shed 5 bases, and the junction held 8 bases outside the gene matches. The CDR3 runs to 15 residues.

The genes are TRBV7-2 and TRBJ2-1; 7 bases fit TRBD1. V lost 1 base, J lost 5 bases, and 5 bases stayed unmatched. Germline CDR1 SGHTA, CDR2 FQGNSA. The CDR3 loop spans 15 amino acids. For the CDR3, the DNA is TGTGCCAGCAGCTTAGACAGGGGATTTAACAATGAGCAGTTCTTC. Its protein is CASSLDRGFNNEQFF.

V is TRBV6-5 and J is TRBJ2-7; 8 bases agree with TRBD1. The CDR3 is 14 amino acids. The germline V gene has CDR1 MNHEY and CDR2 SVGAGI. With 0 bases clipped from V and 2 bases from J, the junction kept 0 bases outside the gene matches. The CDR3 sequence is CASSYSTGAYEQYF. CDR3 sequence (DNA): TGTGCCAGCAGTTACTCGACAGGGGCCTACGAGCAGTACTTC.

This clone was detected only once. V and J are TRBV27 and TRBJ2-2, with TRBD1 identical over 7 bases. The CDR3 is 14 amino acids. Germline CDR1 is MNHEY and CDR2 is SMNVEV (reference sequence). V lost 8 bases, J lost 2 bases, and 5 bases stayed unmatched. The CDR3, as DNA: TGTGCCAGCCGGGACAGACCTAACACCGGGGAGCTGTTTTTT. Amino acids: CASRDRPNTGELFF.

This chain connects TRBV6-1 to TRBJ1-1; D is undetermined. Trimming pared 6 bases from V and 2 bases from J, leaving 10 bases between. The germline V gene encodes CDR1 MNHNS and CDR2 SASEGT. The CDR3 sequence is 13 residues long. The CDR3 region is CASSGTTNTEAFF. The CDR3 nucleotides are TGTGCCAGCAGCGGAACAACCAACACTGAAGCTTTCTTT.

The genes are TRBV6-6 and TRBJ1-1; D perhaps matches TRBD1 (6 bases). Germline CDR1 and CDR2: MNHNY and SVGAGI (reference sequence). V lost 2 bases to trimming and J lost 2 bases, with 12 bases between them. The CDR3 consists of 15 residues. CDR3 in amino acids: CASSYALQGNTEAFF. The CDR3 DNA sequence: TGTGCCAGCAGTTACGCCCTACAGGGAAACACTGAAGCTTTCTTT.

The J gene is TRBJ1-5, the V gene TRBV6-1, with TRBD1 matching 8 bases. Germline V gene sequence: CDR1 MNHNS, CDR2 SASEGT. This CDR3 comprises 18 residues. The V segment lost 4 bases and the J segment 4 bases; nucleotides outside the gene matches: 15. CDR3 bases: TGTGCCAGCAGTGGCCCAAGGTCGGGACAGGCCCTTAATCAGCCCCAGCATTTT. This sequence encodes CASSGPRSGQALNQPQHF.

This clone was seen just once. The chain joins TRBV11-2 to TRBJ1-5, with a weak D call TRBD1 (5 bases). The germline gives CDR1 SGHAT, CDR2 FQNNGV. Between the trimmed V and J ends, which lost 0 bases and 7 bases, there was a span of 16 bases. CDR3 length: 16 amino acids. The CDR3 protein is CASSLDRAGIGQPQHF. The CDR3 DNA is TGTGCCAGCAGCTTAGATCGGGCAGGGATAGGACAGCCCCAGCATTTT.

The chain recombines TRBV7-9 with TRBJ1-4; 7 bases are a match to TRBD1. CDR1 SEHNR and CDR2 FQNEAQ come from the germline V gene (reference sequence). There are 14 residues in the CDR3. V trimming: 5 bases; J trimming: 2 bases; junction bases outside the gene matches: 2. The CDR3, as DNA: TGTGCCAGCAGCCGGGACAGCACTAATGAAAAACTGTTTTTT. Protein: CASSRDSTNEKLFF.

The chain carries TRBV11-2 and TRBJ1-6, with 7 nucleotides matching TRBD1. Per germline, CDR1 SGHAT and CDR2 FQNNGV. The junction had 8 bases not matched to a gene; V was cut back by 5 bases and J by 4 bases. CDR3 length equals 16 residues. The CDR3 sequence: CASSQEGARYNSPLHF. Written as DNA, the CDR3 is TGTGCCAGCAGCCAAGAGGGGGCGCGGTATAATTCACCCCTCCACTTT.

V usage is TRBV7-2 and J usage is TRBJ2-7; TRBD1 matches 7 bases. The CDR3 has 14 amino acids. Per germline, CDR1 SGHTA and CDR2 FQGNSA. V shed 2 bases and J 4 bases; nucleotides not matched to a gene: 5. CDR3 nucleotides: TGTGCCAGCAGCTTAAGGCAGGGGGAATACGAGCAGTACTTC. Translated, it gives CASSLRQGEYEQYF. Based on the CDR3 plus reference TRBV7-2 and TRBJ2-7, the full variable domain is GAGVSQSPSNKVTEKGKDVELRCDPISGHTALYWYRQSLGQGLEFLIYFQGNSAPDKSGLPSDRFSAERTGGSVSTLTIQRTQQEDSAVYLCASSLRQGEYEQYFGPGTRLTVT.

The CDR3 DNA reads as TGTGCCACCAGCAGAGGCTTGACCGGGACAGGCCTTAATGAAAAACTGTTTTTT. It codes for CATSRGLTGTGLNEKLFF. This chain links TRBV15 with TRBJ1-4; 8 positions agree with TRBD1. The CDR3 sequence is 18 residues long. Germline trimming cut 1 base from V and 4 bases from J; bases unmatched to any gene: 11. The V gene's germline CDR1 is LNHNV and CDR2 YYDKDF (reference sequence).

The chain links TRBV7-2 to TRBJ2-2; D is perhaps TRBD1 or TRBD2 (5 bases each). This CDR3 has 13 amino acids. CDR1 SGHTA and CDR2 FQGNSA come from the germline V gene. The germline V and J ends were trimmed by 5 bases and 6 bases, with 10 bases remaining between them. CDR3 nucleotides: TGTGCCAGCAGCCCCCGGGGCCCCGGGGAGCTGTTTTTT. Protein sequence: CASSPRGPGELFF.

The chain joins TRBV9 to TRBJ2-1; D call uncertain. V was trimmed by 0 bases and J by 4 bases, leaving 11 bases between them. The V gene's germline CDR1 is SGDLS and CDR2 YYNGEE. There are 15 residues in the CDR3. The CDR3 region is CASSVDVATYNEQFF. In DNA, the CDR3 is TGTGCCAGCAGCGTAGATGTTGCGACATACAATGAGCAGTTCTTC.

The V and J genes are TRBV15 and TRBJ1-6; D is unresolved. This CDR3 comprises 15 residues. Germline values: CDR1 LNHNV, CDR2 YYDKDF (reference sequence). Between the trimmed V and J ends, which lost 0 bases and 7 bases, there was a span of 10 bases. CDR3 sequence: CATSRDVAGNSPLHF. CDR3 nucleotides: TGTGCCACCAGCAGAGATGTAGCGGGGAATTCACCCCTCCACTTT.

The table lists this clone with a count of one. This chain joins TRBV5-1 and TRBJ2-5; 7 bases are a match to TRBD1. J gave up 7 bases and V 4 bases, and 13 bases lay outside the gene matches. The CDR3 contains 15 residues. Germline assignment: CDR1 SGHRS and CDR2 YFSETQ. The CDR3 is CASSSRQGGGGTQYF. CDR3 sequence (DNA): TGCGCCAGCAGCAGTCGACAGGGTGGAGGAGGGACCCAGTACTTC.

The chain joins TRBV7-2 to TRBJ1-3; no reliable D call. The V end lost 3 bases, the J end lost 0 bases, and 9 bases lay between the germline ends. Germline assignment: CDR1 SGHTA and CDR2 FQGNSA. This CDR3 is 15 amino acids long. CDR3 protein: CASSFGVSSGNTIYF. DNA of the CDR3: TGTGCCAGCAGCTTCGGGGTTAGCTCTGGAAACACCATATATTTT.

The chain recombines TRBV4-3 with TRBJ1-2; TRBD1 is a possible D gene (5 bases). Germline CDR1 LGHNA, CDR2 YSLEER. Between the trimmed V and J ends, which lost 2 bases and 9 bases, there was a span of 16 bases. The CDR3 length is 14 residues. The CDR3 here is CASSQRDGSGSYTF. The CDR3 bases are TGCGCCAGCAGCCAACGGGACGGGAGCGGGAGCTACACCTTC.

This sequence joins TRBV5-1 and TRBJ2-7, with D possibly matching TRBD2 (6 bases). This CDR3 has 14 amino acids. The germline V gene has CDR1 SGHRS and CDR2 YFSETQ. V was clipped by 5 bases and J by 2 bases, with 14 bases between them. CDR3 in DNA: TGCGCCAGCAGGCCGGGGGACTTGCCCTACGAGCAGTACTTC. Its protein product is CASRPGDLPYEQYF.

The V and J genes are TRBV5-1 and TRBJ2-1, with D possibly being TRBD2 (5 bases). This CDR3 has 14 amino acids. Germline V gene sequence: CDR1 SGHRS, CDR2 YFSETQ. Trimming stripped 5 bases from V and 10 bases from J, with 19 bases between. CDR3 sequence reads: CASRGGLVLSEQFF. As DNA, the CDR3 is TGCGCCAGCAGAGGCGGGCTAGTCTTAAGCGAGCAGTTCTTC.

The V gene is TRBV28, the J gene TRBJ1-3, with D perhaps TRBD1 (5 bases). CDR1 and CDR2 from the germline V gene are MDHEN and SYDVKM. CDR3 length: 14 residues. Trimming removed 6 bases from V and 2 bases from J, with 11 bases in between. Here the CDR3 reads CASRLQAAGNTIYF. CDR3 bases: TGTGCCAGCAGGTTACAGGCTGCTGGAAACACCATATATTTT.

The V call is TRBV6-4, the J call TRBJ1-5; D uncertain. Germline loops: CDR1 MRHNA, CDR2 SNTAGT. The CDR3 sequence is 13 residues long. Deletions cut 4 bases from V and 7 bases from J, with 11 bases between. CDR3 residues: CASSGGVGQPQHF. Written as DNA, the CDR3 is TGTGCCAGCAGTGGCGGGGTAGGACAGCCCCAGCATTTT.